One sample yielded the 18 T cell receptor beta chains listed below, sequenced in a study of cytomegalovirus exposure and HLA in healthy donors (dated by TCRdb to the late 2010s). Library creation used the immunoSEQ multiplex PCR assay. A mixture of 60 forward primers for TCR Vbeta segments and 13 reverse primers for TCR Jbeta segments was used in the multiplex PCR. Here the immuneACCESS table is served through TCRdb, limited to in-frame sequences with V and J called. Missing clones are a known gap in these copies; in checked studies unresolved V genes cover under half, and the rest lacks a known reason. The sample's clone listing holds about 140,000 clones. 2.2% of the sample belongs to the ten largest clones. The sample taken for sequencing was PBMCs. These receptors were obtained from a woman under 30 in good health and CMV-seronegative.

The chain combines TRBV16 with TRBJ2-1, with TRBD2 as a possible D gene (6 bases). From germline, CDR1 is KGHSY and CDR2 FQNENV. Trimming stripped 2 bases from V and 10 bases from J, with 18 bases between. CDR3 length: 15 residues. The CDR3 here is CASSQMTKGSGEQFF. The CDR3 nucleotides are TGTGCCAGCAGCCAAATGACCAAAGGTAGCGGCGAGCAGTTCTTC.

The chain is built from TRBV5-1 and TRBJ2-2; 13 bases line up with TRBD2. The CDR3 length is 17 residues. V trimming: 4 bases; J trimming: 0 bases; junction bases outside the gene matches: 3. From germline, CDR1 is SGHRS and CDR2 YFSETQ. In nucleotides, the CDR3 is TGCGCCAGCAGCCCGGGGACTAGCGGGACGAACACCGGGGAGCTGTTTTTT. This gives the protein CASSPGTSGTNTGELFF.

The chain combines TRBV2 with TRBJ2-7; 8 bases are a match to TRBD2. Germline assignment: CDR1 SNHLY and CDR2 FYNNEI. The CDR3 sequence is 16 residues long. V lost 6 bases, J lost 9 bases, and 19 bases stayed unmatched. Here the CDR3 reads CASSPTLAGNGLGQYV. CDR3 sequence (DNA): TGTGCCAGCAGCCCAACCCTAGCGGGTAACGGGCTTGGGCAGTACGTC.

The rearrangement links TRBV14 to TRBJ2-1; 7 bases align to TRBD1. Germline trimming cut 4 bases from V and 4 bases from J; bases unmatched to any gene: 13. The CDR3 extends over 17 amino acids. Germline CDR1 is SGHDN and CDR2 is FVKESK. CDR3 nucleotides: TGTGCCAGCAGCCCAAGTTGGACCGGGACAGTATACAATGAGCAGTTCTTC. This codes for CASSPSWTGTVYNEQFF.

The V call is TRBV5-1, the J call TRBJ2-7, with 8 bases fitting TRBD1. The junction had 5 bases not matched to a gene; V was cut back by 1 base and J by 5 bases. The germline CDR1 and CDR2 sequences are SGHRS and YFSETQ. The CDR3 is 14 residues long. The CDR3 reads CASSLYDRGHEQYF. The CDR3 region has the DNA TGCGCCAGCAGCTTGTACGACAGGGGCCACGAGCAGTACTTC.

The V gene is TRBV6-5, the J gene TRBJ2-7, with TRBD1 as a possible D gene (5 bases). Trimming took 5 bases from V and 0 from J, leaving 11 bases between them. Germline-derived CDR1 and CDR2 are MNHEY and SVGAGI. This CDR3 contains 14 residues. CDR3 amino acids: CASSHGHGSYEQYV. In nucleotides, the CDR3 is TGTGCCAGCAGTCATGGACACGGCTCCTACGAGCAGTACGTC.

The chain combines TRBV29-1 with TRBJ2-7; D is possibly TRBD1 (5 bases). Trimming left V 0 bases short and J 3 bases short, with 15 bases between. The CDR3 runs 15 residues. The V gene's germline CDR1 is SQVTM and CDR2 ANQGSEA. The CDR3 DNA reads TGCAGCGTTGAAGATCCGGCAGGGTGGTACTACGAGCAGTACTTC. Residues: CSVEDPAGWYYEQYF.

The V and J genes are TRBV19 and TRBJ2-2, with unresolved D. This CDR3 contains 15 residues. Germline V gene lookup returns CDR1 LNHDA and CDR2 SQIVND (reference sequence). V lost 5 bases to trimming and J lost 4 bases, with 14 bases between them. The CDR3 is CASSSYAESTGELFF. For the CDR3, the DNA is TGTGCCAGTAGTTCTTACGCGGAGAGCACCGGGGAGCTGTTTTTT.

The V call is TRBV7-9, the J call TRBJ2-2; TRBD1 might be the D (7 bases). V lost 3 bases and J 4 bases, leaving 12 bases between the germline ends. CDR1 and CDR2 from the germline V gene are SEHNR and FQNEAQ (reference sequence). The CDR3 runs to 15 residues. CDR3 loop: CASSLSGGITGELFF. The CDR3 bases are TGTGCCAGCAGCTTGTCAGGGGGGATCACCGGGGAGCTGTTTTTT. Complete variable domain (other parts from reference TRBV7-9 and TRBJ2-2): DTGVSQNPRHKITKRGQNVTFRCDPISEHNRLYWYRQTLGQGPEFLTYFQNEAQLEKSRLLSDRFSAERPKGSFSTLEIQRTEQGDSAMYLCASSLSGGITGELFFGEGSRLTVL.

This chain links TRBV7-2 with TRBJ2-5, with TRBD1 matching over 7 bases. The CDR3 sequence is 14 residues long. In germline, CDR1 is SGHTA, CDR2 FQGNSA. V gave up 5 bases and J gave up 2 bases; unmatched junction bases: 5. The DNA of the CDR3 is TGTGCCAGCAGCGGGCAGGGACAGCAAGAGACCCAGTACTTC. Translated: CASSGQGQQETQYF.

The chain has TRBV30 and TRBJ2-7; the D gene is possibly TRBD1 (6 bases). Germline lookup yields CDR1 GTSNPN and CDR2 SVGIG (reference sequence). The CDR3 is made up of 15 amino acids. The germline V and J ends were trimmed by 4 bases and 9 bases, with 25 bases remaining between them. The CDR3 sequence: CAWNHLSDRSLGQYF. CDR3 DNA sequence: TGTGCCTGGAACCACCTCTCGGACAGATCCTTGGGGCAGTACTTC.

The chain joins TRBV6-5 to TRBJ2-2; unclear D gene. The length of the CDR3 is 14 residues. V lost 4 bases and J 5 bases, leaving 11 bases between the germline ends. Germline CDR1 reads MNHEY; CDR2 reads SVGAGI. CDR3 DNA: TGTGCCAGCAGTTTCGAACTCGTAACCGGGGAGCTGTTTTTT. This gives the protein CASSFELVTGELFF.

CDR3 residues: CAISGLTGANYGYTF. The CDR3 nucleotides read TGTGCCATCAGTGGATTGACAGGGGCTAACTATGGCTACACCTTC. The J gene is TRBJ1-2, the V gene TRBV10-3, with TRBD1 identical over 8 bases. This CDR3 has 15 residues. Trimming removed 4 bases from V and 0 bases from J; junction bases left unmatched: 4. Per the germline V gene, CDR1 is ENHRY and CDR2 is SYGVKD.

The chain recombines TRBV19 with TRBJ1-5; 7 bases fit TRBD1. CDR1 is LNHDA, CDR2 SQIVND, per germline (reference sequence). This CDR3 has 13 residues. V lost 6 bases and J lost 8; bases outside the gene matches: 7. The CDR3 nucleotides are TGTGCCAGTAGGAATACAGGGGACGAGCCCCAGCATTTT. This translates into CASRNTGDEPQHF.

The chain has TRBV7-2 and TRBJ2-5; 9 nucleotides line up with TRBD1. The J call could be wrong; TRBJ2-7 is a better fit for the DNA end. The CDR3 extends over 16 amino acids. Looked up from germline, CDR1 is SGHTA and CDR2 is FQGNSA. The CDR3, as DNA: TGTGCCAGCAGCTTATCCCCGGGACAGGGAGCTTACGAGCAGTACTTC. The encoded protein is CASSLSPGQGAYEQYF.

The chain uses TRBV7-3 and TRBJ2-3, with TRBD2 as a possible D gene (5 bases). This CDR3 comprises 13 residues. The germline V and J ends were trimmed by 4 bases and 6 bases, with 11 bases remaining between them. The germline gives CDR1 SGHTA, CDR2 FQGTGA. The CDR3 spells CASSSDFGDTQYF. CDR3 nucleotides: TGTGCCAGCAGCTCGGACTTTGGGGATACGCAGTATTTT.

The chain joins TRBV19 to TRBJ2-3; 8 bases are shared with TRBD2. The V gene's germline CDR1 is LNHDA and CDR2 SQIVND (reference sequence). V was pared by 5 bases and J by 2 bases, with 12 bases of the junction left unmatched. This CDR3 spans 17 amino acids. Written as DNA, the CDR3 is TGTGCCAGTAGTTTCATCTATAGCGGGACTAACACAGATACGCAGTATTTT. Its protein product is CASSFIYSGTNTDTQYF.

This chain links TRBV9 with TRBJ2-4; perhaps TRBD1 as D (6 bases). V was cut by 0 bases and J by 9 bases, with 13 bases left in between. The CDR3 is 14 residues long. The germline V gene encodes CDR1 SGDLS and CDR2 YYNGEE. CDR3 sequence (DNA): TGTGCCAGCAGCGTAGAGGGGGAGTACGTCATTCAGTACTTC. This gives the protein CASSVEGEYVIQYF. Full variable domain (remainder filled in from reference TRBV9 and TRBJ2-4): DSGVTQTPKHLITATGQRVTLRCSPRSGDLSVYWYQQSLDQGLQFLIQYYNGEERAKGNILERFSAQQFPDLHSELNLSSLELGDSALYFCASSVEGEYVIQYFGAGTRLSVL.